What follows describes a single T cell receptor (beta chain). What it binds is not known. Quantitative 5'-RACE with molecular barcodes generated TCR beta libraries. MiXCR, run by TCRdb on the 5' RACE reads, gives a single entry per CDR3 protein. Of approximately 500,000 distinct CDR3 sequences in the sample, about 13% were seen once. The data belong to a study of CD8 T cells in ankylosing spondylitis. The study's findings and limits: Seven to nine highly homologous variants made up a TCR beta motif that seemed to typify ankylosing spondylitis blood.

Trimming removed 0 bases from V and 3 bases from J, with 12 bases in between. Germline V gene sequence: CDR1 SGHRS, CDR2 YFSETQ. There are 15 residues in the CDR3. The sequenced sample was blood, either unsorted or a sorted T cell fraction (not recorded which). The clonotype was recovered from a male donor with ankylosing spondylitis. The genes are TRBV5-1 and TRBJ1-1, with D unresolved. CDR3 loop: CASSLAPSGDTEAFF. In DNA, the CDR3 is TGCGCCAGCAGCTTGGCCCCAAGCGGGGACACTGAAGCTTTCTTT.